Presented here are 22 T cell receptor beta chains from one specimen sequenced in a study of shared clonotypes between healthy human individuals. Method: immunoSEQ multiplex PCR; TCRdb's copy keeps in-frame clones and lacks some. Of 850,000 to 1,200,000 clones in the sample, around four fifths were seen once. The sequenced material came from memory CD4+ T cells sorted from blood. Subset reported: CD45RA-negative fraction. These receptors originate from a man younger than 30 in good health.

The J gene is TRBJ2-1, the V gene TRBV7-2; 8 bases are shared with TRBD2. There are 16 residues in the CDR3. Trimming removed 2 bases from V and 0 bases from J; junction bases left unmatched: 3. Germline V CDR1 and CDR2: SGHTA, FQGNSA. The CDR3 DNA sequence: TGTGCCAGCAGCTTATCGGCGGGGGGCTCCTACAATGAGCAGTTCTTC. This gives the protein CASSLSAGGSYNEQFF.

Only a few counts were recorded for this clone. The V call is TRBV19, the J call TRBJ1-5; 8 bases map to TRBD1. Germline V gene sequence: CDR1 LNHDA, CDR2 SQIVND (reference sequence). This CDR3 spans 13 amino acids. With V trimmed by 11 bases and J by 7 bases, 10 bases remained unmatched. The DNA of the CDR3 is TGTGCCGCTGACAGGGGCCTTGGGCAGCCCCAGCATTTT. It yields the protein CAADRGLGQPQHF.

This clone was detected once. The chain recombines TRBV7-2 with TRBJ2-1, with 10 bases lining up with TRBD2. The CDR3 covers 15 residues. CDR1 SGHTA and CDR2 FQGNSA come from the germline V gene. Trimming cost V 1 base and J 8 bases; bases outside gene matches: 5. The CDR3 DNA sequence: TGTGCCAGCAGCTTAGATAGCGGGAGGTTGGATGAGCAGTTCTTC. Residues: CASSLDSGRLDEQFF.

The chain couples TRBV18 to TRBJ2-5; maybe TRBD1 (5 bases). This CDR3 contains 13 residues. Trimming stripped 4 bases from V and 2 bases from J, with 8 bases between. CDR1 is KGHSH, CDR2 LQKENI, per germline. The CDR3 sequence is CASSQGLQETQYF. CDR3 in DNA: TGTGCCAGCTCACAGGGGCTACAAGAGACCCAGTACTTC. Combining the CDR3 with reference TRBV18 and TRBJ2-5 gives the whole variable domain NAGVMQNPRHLVRRRGQEARLRCSPMKGHSHVYWYRQLPEEGLKFMVYLQKENIIDESGMPKERFSAEFPKEGPSILRIQQVVRGDSAAYFCASSQGLQETQYFGPGTRLLVL.

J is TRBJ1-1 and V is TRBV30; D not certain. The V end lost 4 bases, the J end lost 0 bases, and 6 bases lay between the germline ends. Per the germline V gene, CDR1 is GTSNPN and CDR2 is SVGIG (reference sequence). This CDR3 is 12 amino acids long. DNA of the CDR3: TGTGCCTGGAAGTTGGTGAACACTGAAGCTTTCTTT. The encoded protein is CAWKLVNTEAFF.

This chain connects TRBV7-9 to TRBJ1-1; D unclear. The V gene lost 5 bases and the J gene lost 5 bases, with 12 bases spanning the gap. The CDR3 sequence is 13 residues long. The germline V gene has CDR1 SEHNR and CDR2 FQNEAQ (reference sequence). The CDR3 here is CASSVGAATEAFF. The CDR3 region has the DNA TGTGCCAGCAGCGTCGGAGCCGCGACTGAAGCTTTCTTT.

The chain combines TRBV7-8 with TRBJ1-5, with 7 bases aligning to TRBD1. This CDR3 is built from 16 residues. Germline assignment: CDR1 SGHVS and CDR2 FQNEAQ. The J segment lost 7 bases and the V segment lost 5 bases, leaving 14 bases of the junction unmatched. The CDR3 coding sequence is TGTGCCAGCAGCCCTCAGGGTGTAGGGGGCAGCCAGCCCCAGCATTTT. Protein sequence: CASSPQGVGGSQPQHF.

The DNA for the CDR3 is TGTGCCATCGCGGCATGGAGCTCCTATAATTCACCCCTCCACTTT. Translation: CAIAAWSSYNSPLHF. The chain employs TRBV10-3 and TRBJ1-6; D is uncertain. V lost 8 bases and J lost 0, with 11 bases in between. This CDR3 is built from 15 residues. The germline V gene has CDR1 ENHRY and CDR2 SYGVKD.

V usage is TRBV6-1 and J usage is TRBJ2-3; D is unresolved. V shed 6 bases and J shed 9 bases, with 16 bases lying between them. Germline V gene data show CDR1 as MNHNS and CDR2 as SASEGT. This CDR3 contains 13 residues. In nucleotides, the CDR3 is TGTGCCAGCAGCCTAATCTTTGGGGAAACGCAGTATTTT. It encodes CASSLIFGETQYF.

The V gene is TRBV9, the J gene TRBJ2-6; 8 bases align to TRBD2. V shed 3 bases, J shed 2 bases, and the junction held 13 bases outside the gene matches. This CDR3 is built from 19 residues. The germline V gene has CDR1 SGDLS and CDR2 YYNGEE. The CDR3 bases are TGTGCCAGCAGCGACCCCGGGGGGCGGGGGGACGCTGGGGCCAACGTCCTGACTTTC. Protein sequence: CASSDPGGRGDAGANVLTF.

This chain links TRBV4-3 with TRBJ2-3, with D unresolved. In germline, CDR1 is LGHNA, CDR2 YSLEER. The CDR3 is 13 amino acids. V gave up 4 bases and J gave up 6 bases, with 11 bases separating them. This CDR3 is CASSLNSLDTQYF. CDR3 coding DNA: TGCGCCAGCAGCCTAAATAGTCTTGATACGCAGTATTTT.

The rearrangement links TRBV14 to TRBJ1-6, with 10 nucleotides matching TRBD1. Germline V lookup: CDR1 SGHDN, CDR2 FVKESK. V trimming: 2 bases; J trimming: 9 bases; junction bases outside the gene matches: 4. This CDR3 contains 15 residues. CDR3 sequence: CASSQSGTGVSPLHF. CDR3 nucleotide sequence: TGTGCCAGCAGCCAATCCGGGACAGGGGTTTCACCCCTCCACTTT.

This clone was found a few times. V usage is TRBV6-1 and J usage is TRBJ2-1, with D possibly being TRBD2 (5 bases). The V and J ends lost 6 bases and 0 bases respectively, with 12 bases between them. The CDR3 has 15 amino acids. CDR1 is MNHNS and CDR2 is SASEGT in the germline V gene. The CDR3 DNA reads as TGTGCCAGCAGGGAGGACCGAAGCTCCTACAATGAGCAGTTCTTC. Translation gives CASREDRSSYNEQFF.

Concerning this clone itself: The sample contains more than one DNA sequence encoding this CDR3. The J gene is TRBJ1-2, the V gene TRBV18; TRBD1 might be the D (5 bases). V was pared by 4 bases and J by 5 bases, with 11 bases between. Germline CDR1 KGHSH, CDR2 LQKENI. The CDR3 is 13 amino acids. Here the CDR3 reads CASSRGTDYGYTF. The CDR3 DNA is TGTGCCAGCTCACGTGGGACGGATTATGGCTACACCTTC.

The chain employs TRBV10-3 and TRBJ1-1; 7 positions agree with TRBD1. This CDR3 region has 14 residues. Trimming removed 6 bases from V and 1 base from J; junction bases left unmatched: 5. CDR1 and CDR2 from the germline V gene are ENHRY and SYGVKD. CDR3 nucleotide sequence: TGTGCCATCAGGACAGGGTTTCGGAACACTGAAGCTTTCTTT. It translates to CAIRTGFRNTEAFF.

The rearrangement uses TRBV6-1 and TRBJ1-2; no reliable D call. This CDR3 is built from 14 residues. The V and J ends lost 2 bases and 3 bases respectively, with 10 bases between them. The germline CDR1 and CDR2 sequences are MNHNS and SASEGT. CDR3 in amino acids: CASSEPGFHYGYTF. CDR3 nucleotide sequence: TGTGCCAGCAGTGAACCAGGCTTTCACTATGGCTACACCTTC.

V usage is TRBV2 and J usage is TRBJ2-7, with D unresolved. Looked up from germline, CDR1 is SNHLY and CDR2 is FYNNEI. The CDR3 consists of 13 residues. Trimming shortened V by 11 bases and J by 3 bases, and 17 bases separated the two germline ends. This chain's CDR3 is CAAYSDSNYEQYF. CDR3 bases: TGTGCCGCCTACAGCGACTCCAACTACGAGCAGTACTTC.

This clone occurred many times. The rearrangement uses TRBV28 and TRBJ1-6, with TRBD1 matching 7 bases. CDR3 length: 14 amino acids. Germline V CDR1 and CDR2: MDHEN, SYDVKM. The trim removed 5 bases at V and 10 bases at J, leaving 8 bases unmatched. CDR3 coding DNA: TGTGCCAGCAGTCCTCTGACAGGGAGGTCACCCCTCCACTTT. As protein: CASSPLTGRSPLHF. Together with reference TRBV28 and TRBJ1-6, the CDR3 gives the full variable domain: DVKVTQSSRYLVKRTGEKVFLECVQDMDHENMFWYRQDPGLGLRLIYFSYDVKMKEKGDIPEGYSVSREKKERFSLILESASTNQTSMYLCASSPLTGRSPLHFGNGTRLTVT.

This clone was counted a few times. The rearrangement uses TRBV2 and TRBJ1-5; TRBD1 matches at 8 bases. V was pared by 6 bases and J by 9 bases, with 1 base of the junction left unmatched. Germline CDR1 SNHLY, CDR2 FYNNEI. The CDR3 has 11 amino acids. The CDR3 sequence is CASRGQGPQHF. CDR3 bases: TGTGCCAGCAGAGGACAGGGGCCCCAGCATTTT.

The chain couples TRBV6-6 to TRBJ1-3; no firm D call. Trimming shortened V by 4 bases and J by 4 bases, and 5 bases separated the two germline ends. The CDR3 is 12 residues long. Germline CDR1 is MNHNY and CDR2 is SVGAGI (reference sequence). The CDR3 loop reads CASSSNGNTIYF. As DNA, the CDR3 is TGTGCCAGCAGTTCGAACGGAAACACCATATATTTT.

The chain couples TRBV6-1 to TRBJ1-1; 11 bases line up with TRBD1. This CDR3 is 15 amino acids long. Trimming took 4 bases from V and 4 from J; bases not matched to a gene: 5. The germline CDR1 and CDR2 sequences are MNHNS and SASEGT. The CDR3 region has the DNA TGTGCCAGCAGTGCGTCGGGACAGGGGGGCACTGAAGCTTTCTTT. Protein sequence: CASSASGQGGTEAFF.

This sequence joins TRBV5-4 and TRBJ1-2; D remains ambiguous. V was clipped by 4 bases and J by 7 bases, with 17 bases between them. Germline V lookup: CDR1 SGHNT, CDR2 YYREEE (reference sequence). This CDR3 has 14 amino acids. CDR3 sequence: CASSPSGPLGGYTF. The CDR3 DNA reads TGTGCCAGCAGCCCAAGCGGTCCCCTGGGTGGCTACACCTTC.